This TCR beta chain is from a study of blood T cell repertoires in COVID-19. This table comes from immunoSEQ multiplex PCR, and its TCRdb copy is limited to in-frame clones, with some not included. The sample carries some 250,000 clones, around 90% recorded once. This CDR3 region has 15 residues. V lost 9 bases and J 0 bases, leaving 12 bases between the germline ends. CDR1 is MNHNY, CDR2 SVGAGI, per germline (reference sequence). Sequenced input: peripheral blood. V gene TRBV6-6 combines with J gene TRBJ2-6; D is perhaps TRBD1 (6 bases). The receptor comes from a man in his fifties or sixties who had recovered from COVID-19. CDR3: CASRTDYSGANVLTF. CDR3 nucleotides: TGTGCCAGTAGGACAGACTACTCTGGGGCCAACGTCCTGACTTTC.